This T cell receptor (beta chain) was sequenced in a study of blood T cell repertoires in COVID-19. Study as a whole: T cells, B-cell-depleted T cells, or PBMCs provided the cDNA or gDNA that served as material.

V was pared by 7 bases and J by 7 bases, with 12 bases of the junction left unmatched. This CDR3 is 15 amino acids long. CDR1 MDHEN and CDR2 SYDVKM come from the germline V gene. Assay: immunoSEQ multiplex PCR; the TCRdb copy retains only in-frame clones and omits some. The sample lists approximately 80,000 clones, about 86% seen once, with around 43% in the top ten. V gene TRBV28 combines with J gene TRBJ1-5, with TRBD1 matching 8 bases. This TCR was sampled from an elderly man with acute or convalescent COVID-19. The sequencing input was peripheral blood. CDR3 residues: CASTAGTGGYQPQHF. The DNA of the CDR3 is TGTGCCAGCACCGCCGGGACAGGCGGCTACCAGCCCCAGCATTTT.